This is a list of T cell receptor beta chains from one sample in a study of T cell responses to AZD1222 COVID-19 vaccine. TCRdb's table, derived via immunoSEQ multiplex PCR, lists solely in-frame clones and lacks some. The table records around 110,000 clones, about 90% of them present only once. Sequencing used peripheral blood, obtained on day 0 of AZD1222 vaccination. These receptors came from an adult in good health. Both conserved end residues are part of each CDR3. The D gene is left open where the match is weak. Clone size is stated in some rows and not others, as once, few, many or a class when expanded.

abundance,v_gene,j_gene,d_gene,CDR3aa,CDR3nt
.,TRBV27,TRBJ2-5,.,CASSLSRGETRYF,TGTGCCAGCAGTTTAAGCCGGGGCGAGACCCGGTACTTC
once,TRBV6-5,TRBJ1-1,.,CASRRWRAVEAFF,TGTGCCAGCAGGCGTTGGAGGGCGGTTGAAGCTTTCTTT
.,TRBV29-1,TRBJ1-2,.,CSVVVGRSYTF,TGCAGCGTTGTGGTCGGCCGGTCCTACACCTTC
.,TRBV6-4,TRBJ2-1,TRBD1,CASSHGQGPYNEQFF,TGTGCCAGCAGTCACGGACAGGGACCCTACAATGAGCAGTTCTTC
.,TRBV5-8,TRBJ2-3,.,CASSLQGASTDTQYF,TGTGCCAGCAGCTTGCAGGGAGCTAGCACAGATACGCAGTATTTT
.,TRBV11-2,TRBJ2-3,.,CASSRDWSTDTQYF,TGTGCCAGCAGCCGGGACTGGAGCACAGATACGCAGTATTTT
.,TRBV4-2,TRBJ2-1,TRBD2,CASSFSGGAYNEQFF,TGTGCCAGCAGCTTTAGCGGGGGAGCCTACAATGAGCAGTTCTTC
.,TRBV12-3/TRBV12-4,TRBJ1-2,.,CASSFSRGGGYTF,TGTGCCAGCAGTTTCAGCAGGGGAGGTGGCTACACCTTC
.,TRBV5-1,TRBJ1-1,.,CASSLDRNTEAFF,TGCGCCAGCAGCTTGGACAGGAACACTGAAGCTTTCTTT
.,TRBV20-1,TRBJ2-1,.,CSAEDRTKQFF,TGCAGTGCAGAAGACAGGACGAAGCAGTTCTTC
.,TRBV3-1/TRBV3-2,TRBJ1-2,TRBD1,CASSQGTGGAYGYTF,TGTGCCAGCAGCCAAGGGACAGGGGGCGCGTATGGCTACACCTTC
.,TRBV4-3,TRBJ2-6,TRBD2,CVSSQGEGSGANVLTF,TGCGTCAGCAGCCAAGGGGAGGGGTCTGGGGCCAACGTCCTGACTTTC
once,TRBV29-1,TRBJ1-3,TRBD1,CSVEGDRLSGNTIYF,TGCAGCGTTGAGGGGGACAGGCTCTCTGGAAACACCATATATTTT
.,TRBV4-3,TRBJ2-3,TRBD2,CASGMQLAGSDTQYF,TGCGCCAGCGGGATGCAACTAGCGGGGTCAGATACGCAGTATTTT
once,TRBV12-3/TRBV12-4,TRBJ2-3,.,CASSLLGDTQYF,TGTGCCAGCAGTTTGTTAGGAGATACGCAGTATTTT
.,TRBV12-3/TRBV12-4,TRBJ1-2,TRBD1,CASSRGTGLDYTF,TGTGCCAGCAGCCGCGGGACAGGGTTAGACTACACCTTC
.,TRBV5-5,TRBJ1-5,.,CASSLDSYSNQPQHF,TGTGCCAGCAGCTTGGACAGCTATAGCAATCAGCCCCAGCATTTT
once,TRBV7-2,TRBJ1-1,.,CASSLVPGSRNTEAFF,TGTGCCAGCAGCTTAGTCCCGGGATCCCGGAACACTGAAGCTTTCTTT
once,TRBV7-3,TRBJ2-1,.,CASSITSGNNEQFF,TGTGCCAGCAGTATTACGTCAGGGAACAATGAGCAGTTCTTC
.,TRBV15,TRBJ1-1,.,CATSREGGNTEAFF,TGTGCCACCAGCAGAGAGGGGGGTAACACTGAAGCTTTCTTT
.,TRBV5-8,TRBJ2-1,TRBD2,CASSFMGLAGGSYNEQFF,TGTGCCAGCAGCTTTATGGGACTAGCGGGGGGCTCCTACAATGAGCAGTTCTTC
.,TRBV5-1,TRBJ1-2,TRBD1,CASSLGQGGYGYTF,TGCGCCAGCAGCCTAGGACAGGGGGGTTATGGCTACACCTTC
.,TRBV18,TRBJ2-7,.,CASSPIGTHEQYF,TGTGCCAGCTCACCGATAGGGACCCACGAGCAGTACTTC
.,TRBV9,TRBJ2-2,.,CASSFGLLGTGELFF,TGTGCCAGCAGCTTCGGGCTTCTCGGCACCGGGGAGCTGTTTTTT
once,TRBV6-1,TRBJ2-7,.,CASSAPPGAGADYEQYF,TGTGCCAGCAGTGCCCCCCCTGGGGCGGGGGCCGACTACGAGCAGTACTTC
.,TRBV28,TRBJ1-5,.,CASSQTDQPQHF,TGTGCCAGCAGTCAAACGGATCAGCCCCAGCATTTT
.,TRBV3-1/TRBV3-2,TRBJ1-2,TRBD1,CASSHPEGGSGYTF,TGTGCCAGCAGCCATCCCGAAGGGGGCAGTGGCTACACCTTC
.,TRBV6-2/TRBV6-3,TRBJ2-7,.,CASSHSYEQYF,TGTGCCAGCAGTCACAGCTACGAGCAGTACTTC
.,TRBV27,TRBJ1-2,.,CASSTIRGQWYGYTF,TGTGCCAGCAGTACAATCCGGGGACAATGGTATGGCTACACCTTC
.,TRBV15,TRBJ2-7,.,CATSRGGGGYEQYF,TGTGCCACCAGCAGAGGAGGGGGTGGGTACGAGCAGTACTTC
few,TRBV19,TRBJ1-1,.,CASSIPGKDTEAFF,TGTGCCAGTAGTATCCCAGGGAAGGACACTGAAGCTTTCTTT
.,TRBV5-1,TRBJ2-1,TRBD1,CASSLTGGINEQFF,TGCGCCAGCAGCCTGACAGGGGGCATCAATGAGCAGTTCTTC
.,TRBV7-2,TRBJ1-3,TRBD1,CASSPAGQGAFGNTIYF,TGTGCCAGCAGCCCAGCCGGACAGGGGGCTTTTGGAAACACCATATATTTT
.,TRBV3-1/TRBV3-2,TRBJ2-1,TRBD2,CANSQERLAGPNEQFF,TGTGCCAACAGCCAAGAACGACTAGCGGGCCCCAATGAGCAGTTCTTC
.,TRBV14,TRBJ1-2,.,CASSQTLSIDGYTF,TGTGCCAGCAGCCAAACCTTATCTATCGATGGCTACACCTTC
.,TRBV7-2,TRBJ2-2,TRBD1,CASSLVRGHTGELFF,TGTGCCAGCAGCTTAGTAAGGGGGCACACCGGGGAGCTGTTTTTT
.,TRBV5-5,TRBJ1-1,TRBD1,CASSLWGQMPGAFF,TGTGCCAGCAGCTTGTGGGGACAGATGCCGGGAGCTTTCTTT
.,TRBV25-1,TRBJ1-1,.,CASTLALGTEAFF,TGTGCCAGCACACTAGCCTTGGGGACTGAAGCTTTCTTT
.,TRBV11-1,TRBJ2-7,.,CASSVQGLPSYEQYF,TGTGCCAGCAGCGTACAGGGCCTGCCCTCCTACGAGCAGTACTTC
once,TRBV18,TRBJ1-5,.,CASSLKSPDKVNQPQHF,TGTGCCAGCTCACTCAAGTCTCCGGACAAGGTCAATCAGCCCCAGCATTTT
.,TRBV19,TRBJ1-3,.,CASSEPQGSSGNTIYF,TGTGCCAGTAGTGAACCCCAGGGGAGCTCTGGAAACACCATATATTTT
.,TRBV12-3/TRBV12-4,TRBJ1-2,.,CASSFQGRGYTF,TGTGCCAGCAGTTTTCAGGGAAGGGGCTACACCTTC
once,TRBV5-4,TRBJ2-7,TRBD2,CASSLGIAGGRSSYEQYF,TGTGCCAGCAGCTTGGGGATAGCGGGGGGCCGAAGCTCCTACGAGCAGTACTTC
.,TRBV7-9,TRBJ1-1,.,CASSLIGGTEAFF,TGTGCCAGCAGCTTAATAGGGGGGACTGAAGCTTTCTTT
.,TRBV5-6,TRBJ2-1,TRBD1,CASSLEDGTAFYNEQFF,TGTGCCAGCAGCTTGGAAGACGGGACAGCATTTTACAATGAGCAGTTCTTC
.,TRBV2,TRBJ1-3,TRBD1,CASSVRGQNTIYF,TGTGCCAGCAGTGTGAGGGGGCAAAACACCATATATTTT
.,TRBV7-2,TRBJ2-2,.,CASSTRVISRAGELFF,TGTGCCAGCAGCACCCGGGTCATTTCGAGGGCCGGGGAGCTGTTTTTT
.,TRBV7-3,TRBJ2-2,.,CASSLSNTGELFF,TGTGCCAGCAGCTTGTCGAACACCGGGGAGCTGTTTTTT
.,TRBV6-1,TRBJ1-2,.,CASSEGAEPGSYGYTF,TGTGCCAGCAGTGAAGGAGCAGAACCGGGGAGCTATGGCTACACCTTC
.,TRBV25-1,TRBJ2-7,TRBD2,CASSEAGEAYEQYF,TGTGCCAGCAGTGAGGCGGGGGAGGCCTACGAGCAGTACTTC
.,TRBV6-2/TRBV6-3,TRBJ2-7,TRBD1,CASSLGQDITYEQYF,TGTGCCAGCAGTCTGGGACAGGACATAACCTACGAGCAGTACTTC
.,TRBV2,TRBJ1-6,.,CASKGGGIQNSPLHF,TGTGCCAGCAAGGGTGGAGGGATCCAAAATTCACCCCTCCACTTT
once,TRBV2,TRBJ1-2,.,CASKGGAQIYGYTF,TGTGCCAGCAAAGGGGGGGCGCAAATCTATGGCTACACCTTC
.,TRBV13,TRBJ1-1,.,CASSLGAGYSTEAFF,TGTGCCAGCAGCTTAGGCGCAGGGTATAGCACTGAAGCTTTCTTT
.,TRBV3-1/TRBV3-2,TRBJ1-2,.,CASSRPQGKYGYTF,TGTGCCAGCAGTCGACCACAGGGAAAGTATGGCTACACCTTC
.,TRBV27,TRBJ1-5,.,CASRREGISNQPQHF,TGTGCCAGCAGGAGAGAGGGAATAAGCAATCAGCCCCAGCATTTT
.,TRBV5-8,TRBJ1-5,.,CASSLGVGPNQPQHF,TGTGCCAGCAGCTTGGGTGTGGGACCCAATCAGCCCCAGCATTTT